This T cell receptor beta chain was sequenced in a study of T-cell memory formation after mild COVID-19. About the study: TCR clustering was largely donor specific. Regarding the study as a whole: Later expanders leaned toward CD4+, whereas clones contracting from day 15 to 85 were balanced CD4/CD8.

This clonotype has more than one count but fewer than ten. Antigen specificity is unknown. TCRdb re-called the 5' RACE reads through MiXCR, storing one row per CDR3 protein. The sample lists about 430,000 distinct CDR3 sequences; roughly 17% were seen once. The CDR3 has 11 amino acids. Germline V gene data show CDR1 as SEHNR and CDR2 as FQNEAQ (reference sequence). V shed 3 bases and J shed 5 bases, with 5 bases lying between them. Material: PBMCs or a T cell subset sorted from them (not recorded which). The J gene is TRBJ2-7, the V gene TRBV7-9; D is unclear. The sequence was collected from a man younger than 35 who had mild COVID-19 (a few samples of this study predate the infection). Cell type and time point are not known. For the CDR3, the DNA is TGTGCCAGCAGCTTTGCGGACGAGCAGTACTTC. Translation gives CASSFADEQYF.